These 21 T cell receptor beta chains were sequenced from one sample in a study of T cells after yellow fever vaccination. TCRdb recomputed calls from the 5' RACE reads with MiXCR, one row per CDR3 protein. The sample consists of around 320,000 distinct CDR3 sequences, approximately 4% of them appearing once. Material: PBMCs, obtained 15 days after the yellow fever booster vaccination. These receptor sequences come from a man between 18 and 29 years old who received the YFV17D yellow fever vaccine.

The CDR3 coding sequence is TGCGCCAGCAGTATGGGGACTAGCTCCTACAATGAGCAGTTCTTC. It specifies CASSMGTSSYNEQFF. The chain is built from TRBV10-1 and TRBJ2-1, with 8 nucleotides matching TRBD2. The CDR3 has 15 residues. Germline V gene data show CDR1 as WNHNN and CDR2 as SYGVQD (reference sequence). The V and J ends lost 5 bases and 0 bases, in that order; junction bases with no gene match: 3.

This chain joins TRBV5-1 and TRBJ1-1, with D tentatively TRBD1 (5 bases). V shed 0 bases and J shed 1 base, with 13 bases lying between them. Germline loops: CDR1 SGHRS, CDR2 YFSETQ. This CDR3 comprises 16 residues. CDR3 protein: CASSLVLRTGNTEAFF. In DNA, the CDR3 is TGCGCCAGCAGCTTGGTTCTCAGAACAGGGAACACTGAAGCTTTCTTT.

The chain carries TRBV2 and TRBJ2-6; D ambiguous. Germline V gives CDR1 SNHLY, CDR2 FYNNEI. V lost 4 bases and J 0 bases, leaving 10 bases between the germline ends. This CDR3 is 16 amino acids long. The chain's CDR3 is CASSAGSRSGANVLTF. Here the CDR3 DNA reads TGTGCCAGCAGTGCGGGCAGCCGCTCTGGGGCCAACGTCCTGACTTTC.

This clonotype showed up many times. The chain uses TRBV7-2 and TRBJ2-7; D is unclear. V shed 4 bases and J shed 2 bases, with 9 bases lying between them. The CDR3 length is 13 residues. Germline lookup yields CDR1 SGHTA and CDR2 FQGNSA. CDR3 loop: CASSSTPTYEQYF. The DNA of the CDR3 is TGTGCCAGCAGCTCCACCCCCACCTACGAGCAGTACTTC.

CDR3 sequence: CASSLGTGIQPQHF. The DNA for the CDR3 is TGTGCCAGCAGTTTGGGGACAGGGATTCAGCCCCAGCATTTT. The chain is built from TRBV12-3 or TRBV12-4 and TRBJ1-5, with 9 bases identical to TRBD1. V shed 3 bases and J 6 bases; nucleotides not matched to a gene: 3. The CDR3 length is 14 residues.

This clonotype was seen ten or more times. The rearrangement joins TRBV20-1 to TRBJ2-3; the match to TRBD2 covers 7 bases. Trimming at V came to 4 bases and at J to 2 bases, leaving 6 bases not matched to a gene. This CDR3 spans 14 amino acids. The germline V gene encodes CDR1 DFQATT and CDR2 SNEGSKA (reference sequence). The CDR3 DNA reads TGCAGTGCTACGGGACTAAAGATCACAGATACGCAGTATTTT. Residues: CSATGLKITDTQYF.

This sequence joins TRBV12-3 or TRBV12-4 and TRBJ2-3; 13 positions match TRBD2. The CDR3 sequence is 18 residues long. Trimming took 5 bases from V and 0 from J; bases not matched to a gene: 8. CDR3 nucleotide sequence: TGTGCCAGCAGTCAAGGACTAGCGGGGGTATCTAGCACAGATACGCAGTATTTT. Its translation: CASSQGLAGVSSTDTQYF.

The genes are TRBV13 and TRBJ1-2; D gene ambiguous. Germline loops: CDR1 PRHDT, CDR2 FYEKMQ (reference sequence). Trimming stripped 6 bases from V and 1 base from J, with 12 bases between. This CDR3 is built from 14 residues. The CDR3 DNA reads TGTGCCAGCAGGTCGGGGTGGAATAACTATGGCTACACCTTC. It codes for CASRSGWNNYGYTF. The entire variable domain, with the rest obtained from reference TRBV13 and TRBJ1-2, is as follows: AAGVIQSPRHLIKEKRETATLKCYPIPRHDTVYWYQQGPGQDPQFLISFYEKMQSDKGSIPDRFSAQQFSDYHSELNMSSLELGDSALYFCASRSGWNNYGYTFGSGTRLTVV.

This clonotype was counted between two and nine times. The V call is TRBV20-1, the J call TRBJ2-1; 12 bases fit TRBD2. The V and J ends lost 0 bases and 12 bases, in that order; junction bases with no gene match: 6. This CDR3 has 14 amino acids. The germline V gene encodes CDR1 DFQATT and CDR2 SNEGSKA (reference sequence). CDR3 sequence (DNA): TGCAGTGCTAGAGATCGACTAGCGGGGGTGGGGCAGTTCTTC. It codes for CSARDRLAGVGQFF.

The chain links TRBV18 to TRBJ1-2; TRBD1 agrees at 9 bases. The V gene's germline CDR1 is KGHSH and CDR2 LQKENI. The CDR3 contains 14 residues. V dropped 2 bases and J dropped 3; count of bases not matched to a gene: 1. The CDR3 DNA follows: TGTGCCAGCTCACCAGGGACAGGGCACTATGGCTACACCTTC. It encodes CASSPGTGHYGYTF.

The chain is built from TRBV7-9 and TRBJ2-7; TRBD2 matches 8 bases. Germline CDR1 reads SEHNR; CDR2 reads FQNEAQ (reference sequence). CDR3 length: 16 residues. V trimming: 5 bases; J trimming: 4 bases; junction bases outside the gene matches: 13. CDR3 amino acids: CASSRSATSAGYEQYF. The CDR3, as DNA: TGTGCCAGCAGCCGGTCGGCGACTAGCGCTGGGTACGAGCAGTACTTC.

In its sample, this clonotype was seen many times. The chain links TRBV6-4 to TRBJ2-1; 9 positions agree with TRBD2. CDR1 MRHNA and CDR2 SNTAGT come from the germline V gene. CDR3 length: 15 residues. V lost 1 base, J lost 6 bases, and 4 bases stayed unmatched. The CDR3 DNA reads as TGTGCCAGCAGTGACTTGCTAGCGGGGCCCAATGAGCAGTTCTTC. It encodes CASSDLLAGPNEQFF.

This clonotype has at least ten counts. The chain recombines TRBV28 with TRBJ2-5; tentative D call: TRBD1 (6 bases). Trimming took 6 bases from V and 3 from J, leaving 8 bases between them. This CDR3 is built from 12 residues. CDR1 and CDR2 (germline): MDHEN, SYDVKM. The CDR3 loop is CASRNREETQYF. CDR3 DNA: TGTGCCAGCAGGAACAGGGAAGAGACCCAGTACTTC.

This clonotype came up many times. This sequence joins TRBV20-1 and TRBJ2-3; maybe TRBD1 (7 bases). Germline V gene lookup returns CDR1 DFQATT and CDR2 SNEGSKA (reference sequence). V was pared by 6 bases and J by 6 bases, with 10 bases between. The CDR3 runs 11 residues. CDR3 protein: CSAPGGDTQYF. The CDR3 nucleotides are TGCAGTGCCCCAGGGGGGGATACGCAGTATTTT.

This clonotype was counted a few times. This CDR3 is CASTPTGYEQFF. As DNA, the CDR3 is TGTGCCAGCACCCCGACAGGGTATGAGCAGTTCTTC. This chain connects TRBV7-9 to TRBJ2-1; 7 nucleotides match TRBD1. CDR1 SEHNR and CDR2 FQNEAQ come from the germline V gene (reference sequence). Losses at the gene ends were 7 bases for V and 8 bases for J; bases not matched to a gene: 5. This CDR3 spans 12 amino acids. Variable domain in full (rest from reference TRBV7-9 and TRBJ2-1): DTGVSQNPRHKITKRGQNVTFRCDPISEHNRLYWYRQTLGQGPEFLTYFQNEAQLEKSRLLSDRFSAERPKGSFSTLEIQRTEQGDSAMYLCASTPTGYEQFFGPGTRLTVL.

This clonotype appeared many times. The chain recombines TRBV4-1 with TRBJ2-7; D is undetermined. The germline V gene has CDR1 MGHRA and CDR2 YSYEKL. The CDR3 totals 14 residues. V lost 2 bases, J lost 2 bases, and 10 bases lay in between. CDR3 sequence (DNA): TGCGCCAGCAGCCAAACGTCCGAAACCTACGAGCAGTACTTC. It translates to CASSQTSETYEQYF.

This clonotype has more than one count but fewer than ten. DNA of the CDR3: TGTGCCAGCACCCTGACAGGGTATAATGAGCAGTTCTTC. Its translation is CASTLTGYNEQFF. The chain carries TRBV2 and TRBJ2-1; 7 nucleotides match TRBD1. CDR1 SNHLY and CDR2 FYNNEI come from the germline V gene. V was clipped by 7 bases and J by 7 bases; unmatched bases: 7. The CDR3 loop spans 13 amino acids.

A few counts support this clonotype. CDR3: CASSLEIGQADTEAFF. Here the CDR3 DNA reads TGTGCCAGCAGCTTAGAAATTGGGCAGGCGGACACTGAAGCTTTCTTT. V is TRBV7-9 and J is TRBJ1-1, with D unclear. The CDR3 runs to 16 residues. Trimming removed 1 base at V and 3 bases at J, with 15 bases between. Germline loops: CDR1 SEHNR, CDR2 FQNEAQ (reference sequence).

The gene calls are TRBV12-3 or TRBV12-4 and TRBJ2-5, with a tentative D call TRBD2 (7 bases). The CDR3 loop spans 15 amino acids. The V end lost 6 bases, the J end lost 5 bases, and 19 bases lay between the germline ends. The CDR3 region is CASRRQEGGGETQYF. The CDR3 nucleotides read TGTGCCAGCAGGCGGCAGGAGGGGGGAGGGGAGACCCAGTACTTC.

This clonotype came up a few times. This rearrangement joins TRBV27 to TRBJ2-5; D is undetermined. The V gene's germline CDR1 is MNHEY and CDR2 SMNVEV (reference sequence). The ends were cut back, 3 bases at V and 2 bases at J, with 10 bases in the middle. This CDR3 has 14 residues. The CDR3 coding sequence is TGTGCCAGCAGTTTTCGCCAGTCTCAAGAGACCCAGTACTTC. This sequence encodes CASSFRQSQETQYF.

This clonotype was detected a few times. V and J are TRBV7-6 and TRBJ2-7; 7 nucleotides match TRBD2. V lost 1 base to trimming and J lost 6 bases; unmatched junction nucleotides: 6. The V gene's germline CDR1 is SGHVS and CDR2 FNYEAQ. The CDR3 totals 14 residues. CDR3 amino acids: CASSLVGGYGEQYF. In nucleotides, the CDR3 is TGTGCCAGCAGCTTAGTGGGGGGGTACGGCGAGCAGTACTTC.